A single T cell receptor (beta chain) is shown here with its context. V lost 5 bases to trimming and J lost 2 bases; unmatched junction nucleotides: 8. Germline assignment: CDR1 SEHNR and CDR2 FQNEAQ (reference sequence). The CDR3 has 16 residues. Samples were taken at baseline and on day 1 of cycles 4 and 7. This entry belongs to a study of OX40 agonist ivuxolimab in advanced cancers. Study information: Aged roughly 23 to 80 with a mean of 60 years, they were about 83% male.

Only in-frame clones appear in the TCRdb table, and some are missing; sequencing was by immunoSEQ multiplex PCR. In the table there are around 84,000 clones, about 92% of which are singletons. Sequenced material: CD4+ or CD8+ T cells sorted from blood, taken in a trial of the OX40 agonist ivuxolimab. The V and J genes are TRBV7-9 and TRBJ2-1, with 8 bases that match TRBD1. The sequence was collected from an adult with an advanced solid tumor such as melanoma, head and neck, liver or kidney cancer. CDR3 in amino acids: CASSPQGAIPYNEQFF. The CDR3 bases are TGTGCCAGCAGCCCCCAGGGGGCGATCCCCTACAATGAGCAGTTCTTC.